One sample yielded the 21 T cell receptor beta chains listed below, sequenced in a study of blood T cell repertoires in COVID-19. Sequenced by immunoSEQ multiplex PCR; TCRdb stores in-frame clones only, minus some. The sample contains about 74,000 clones, about four fifths of which appear only once. The sample comprised peripheral blood. The receptor source for this set is a man between 70 and 80 years old with acute or convalescent COVID-19.

The rearrangement joins TRBV6-5 to TRBJ1-1; D call uncertain. The CDR3 sequence is 13 residues long. In germline, CDR1 is MNHEY, CDR2 SVGAGI. Trimming removed 2 bases at V and 4 bases at J, with 8 bases between. The CDR3 spells CASSYRGSTEAFF. The CDR3 nucleotides read TGTGCCAGCAGTTACCGGGGAAGCACTGAAGCTTTCTTT.

The chain uses TRBV3-1 (or the pseudogene TRBV3-2) and TRBJ2-7; 8 positions agree with TRBD1. The J segment lost 6 bases and the V segment lost 6 bases, leaving 4 bases of the junction unmatched. The CDR3 is made up of 12 amino acids. CDR1 and CDR2 (germline): LGHDT, YNNKEL (reference sequence). In nucleotides, the CDR3 is TGTGCCAGCAGTACCACAGGGGGCGAGCAGTACTTC. Its protein is CASSTTGGEQYF.

This sequence joins TRBV2 and TRBJ2-5, with a weak D call TRBD1 (7 bases). Germline lookup yields CDR1 SNHLY and CDR2 FYNNEI. V was clipped by 6 bases and J by 7 bases, with 18 bases between them. This CDR3 is built from 14 residues. The CDR3 region has the DNA TGTGCCAGCAGGACAGGGATTTTGCGGGGGACCCAGTACTTC. Translation: CASRTGILRGTQYF.

The V gene is TRBV30, the J gene TRBJ2-1; 11 positions match TRBD2. V was clipped by 3 bases and J by 9 bases; unmatched bases: 7. Per germline, CDR1 GTSNPN and CDR2 SVGIG (reference sequence). This CDR3 has 14 amino acids. The CDR3 sequence: CAWRVAGGLSEQFF. The CDR3 bases are TGTGCCTGGAGGGTAGCGGGAGGGCTTAGTGAGCAGTTCTTC.

The chain uses TRBV2 and TRBJ2-7; D possibly corresponds to TRBD2 (6 bases). This CDR3 is built from 15 residues. Per the germline V gene, CDR1 is SNHLY and CDR2 is FYNNEI. V lost 2 bases to trimming and J lost 3 bases, with 14 bases between them. The CDR3 sequence: CASSERIGSVYEQYF. Written as DNA, the CDR3 is TGTGCCAGCAGTGAAAGGATCGGGAGTGTCTACGAGCAGTACTTC.

The V and J genes are TRBV28 and TRBJ1-4, with 8 bases fitting TRBD1. From germline, CDR1 is MDHEN and CDR2 SYDVKM. The length of the CDR3 is 13 residues. V trimming: 7 bases; J trimming: 5 bases; junction bases outside the gene matches: 3. CDR3 sequence reads: CASTRQGNEKLFF. CDR3 sequence (DNA): TGTGCCAGCACGCGACAGGGGAATGAAAAACTGTTTTTT.

V and J are TRBV14 and TRBJ2-1; 9 bases align to TRBD1. CDR3 length equals 15 residues. Germline V lookup: CDR1 SGHDN, CDR2 FVKESK. Unmatched junction bases numbered 8, after V lost 3 bases and J lost 8 bases. This CDR3 reads CASSHRDRVVDEQFF. The CDR3 region has the DNA TGTGCCAGCAGCCACCGGGACAGGGTTGTCGATGAGCAGTTCTTC.

The chain joins TRBV11-1 to TRBJ2-2; D unclear. Germline V gives CDR1 SGHAT, CDR2 FQDESV (reference sequence). This CDR3 is built from 13 residues. The V and J ends lost 5 bases and 7 bases respectively, with 11 bases between them. DNA for the CDR3: TGTGCCAGCAGCCAAGAAGCCGGCGGGGAGCTGTTTTTT. It specifies CASSQEAGGELFF.

This chain joins TRBV29-1 and TRBJ2-3; 7 bases are a match to TRBD2. Losses at the gene ends were 4 bases for V and 3 bases for J; bases not matched to a gene: 7. The CDR3 is 14 residues long. Germline V gives CDR1 SQVTM, CDR2 ANQGSEA. This chain's CDR3 is CSVGRGVRTDTQYF. CDR3 nucleotide sequence: TGCAGCGTTGGTCGGGGGGTTCGTACAGATACGCAGTATTTT.

This clone showed up just once. The sample holds other DNA sequences that translate to the same CDR3. The rearrangement links TRBV5-1 to TRBJ2-7; 7 nucleotides align to TRBD1. Losses at the gene ends were 5 bases for V and 2 bases for J; bases not matched to a gene: 4. This CDR3 is 13 amino acids long. Germline V gene sequence: CDR1 SGHRS, CDR2 YFSETQ. CDR3: CASSPDRAYEQYF. As DNA, the CDR3 is TGCGCCAGCAGTCCAGACAGGGCCTACGAGCAGTACTTC.

The chain couples TRBV9 to TRBJ1-5; tentative D call: TRBD1 (5 bases). CDR3 length: 14 residues. Germline CDR1 reads SGDLS; CDR2 reads YYNGEE. Trimming took 0 bases from V and 5 from J, leaving 9 bases between them. In DNA, the CDR3 is TGTGCCAGCAGCGTAGGGGTAGGGGATCAGCCCCAGCATTTT. Its protein is CASSVGVGDQPQHF.

The V gene is TRBV5-6, the J gene TRBJ2-2; TRBD1 aligns across 7 bases. From germline, CDR1 is SGHDT and CDR2 YYEEEE. V was clipped by 3 bases and J by 1 base; unmatched bases: 3. CDR3 size: 15 residues. This CDR3 reads CASSYRGGNTGELFF. The CDR3, as DNA: TGTGCCAGCAGCTACAGGGGTGGGAACACCGGGGAGCTGTTTTTT.

The chain joins TRBV19 to TRBJ2-5; 8 bases agree with TRBD1. Unmatched junction bases numbered 7, after V lost 7 bases and J lost 6 bases. Germline-derived CDR1 and CDR2 are LNHDA and SQIVND (reference sequence). The CDR3 covers 13 residues. CDR3 bases: TGTGCCAGTATAGGACAGGGTAAAAAGACCCAGTACTTC. Translated: CASIGQGKKTQYF.

This chain links TRBV7-9 with TRBJ2-3, with 15 bases aligning to TRBD2. With 5 bases clipped from V and 4 bases from J, the junction kept 1 base outside the gene matches. The CDR3 is 15 residues long. The germline V gene encodes CDR1 SEHNR and CDR2 FQNEAQ (reference sequence). The CDR3 nucleotides are TGTGCCAGCAGCGGGACTAGCGGGGGGCCAGATACGCAGTATTTT. The encoded protein is CASSGTSGGPDTQYF.

The J gene is TRBJ2-7, the V gene TRBV28; tentative D call: TRBD1 (8 bases). The CDR3 extends over 15 amino acids. Per germline, CDR1 MDHEN and CDR2 SYDVKM. The V end lost 6 bases, the J end lost 4 bases, and 19 bases lay between the germline ends. CDR3 residues: CASRGLSDRAYEQYF. As DNA, the CDR3 is TGTGCCAGCAGGGGACTATCGGACAGGGCTTACGAGCAGTACTTC.

The chain joins TRBV5-1 to TRBJ2-7; the D gene is possibly TRBD2 (7 bases). This CDR3 is built from 15 residues. V shed 2 bases and J shed 0 bases, with 12 bases lying between them. In germline, CDR1 is SGHRS, CDR2 YFSETQ. CDR3 loop: CASSFVRGPSYEQYF. CDR3 nucleotides: TGCGCCAGCAGCTTCGTGCGGGGGCCCTCCTACGAGCAGTACTTC.

The rearrangement joins TRBV12-3 or TRBV12-4 to TRBJ1-2, with D possibly being TRBD1 (5 bases). CDR3 size: 13 residues. V was pared by 5 bases and J by 5 bases, with 12 bases between. This CDR3 is CASSAQGTYGYTF. CDR3 bases: TGTGCCAGCAGTGCCCAGGGAACTTATGGCTACACCTTC.

The chain carries TRBV5-1 and TRBJ2-2; TRBD2 is a possible D gene (6 bases). With 2 bases removed from V and 5 bases from J, the gap between germline ends came to 13 bases. The CDR3 length is 15 residues. Germline values: CDR1 SGHRS, CDR2 YFSETQ. CDR3 bases: TGCGCCAGCAGCTTATCGGGGGAAAGGACCGGGGAGCTGTTTTTT. Translation: CASSLSGERTGELFF. Filled out from reference TRBV5-1 and TRBJ2-2, the complete variable domain reads KAGVTQTPRYLIKTRGQQVTLSCSPISGHRSVSWYQQTPGQGLQFLFEYFSETQRNKGNFPGRFSGRQFSNSRSEMNVSTLELGDSALYLCASSLSGERTGELFFGEGSRLTVL.

This clone appeared a few times. This chain uses TRBV3-1 (or the pseudogene TRBV3-2) with TRBJ2-7; D is possibly TRBD2 (5 bases). The germline V and J ends were trimmed by 1 base and 2 bases, with 9 bases remaining between them. CDR1 and CDR2 (germline): LGHDT, YNNKEL (reference sequence). The CDR3 runs to 14 residues. In DNA form, the CDR3 reads TGTGCCAGCAGCCAAGGGTCAGCGGCCTACGAGCAGTACTTC. This gives the protein CASSQGSAAYEQYF.

The chain combines TRBV6-5 with TRBJ2-1; tentative D call: TRBD2 (6 bases). V was clipped by 5 bases and J by 4 bases, with 15 bases between them. CDR3 size: 15 residues. From germline, CDR1 is MNHEY and CDR2 SVGAGI. CDR3 DNA sequence: TGTGCCAGCAGTCCGTCGGGGGAGTTTTACAATGAGCAGTTCTTC. Amino acids: CASSPSGEFYNEQFF.

The chain links TRBV14 to TRBJ2-2; tentatively, D is TRBD1 (7 bases). Trimming shortened V by 4 bases and J by 0 bases, and 12 bases separated the two germline ends. Germline V CDR1 and CDR2: SGHDN, FVKESK. The CDR3 runs 16 residues. DNA of the CDR3: TGTGCCAGCAGCCGGAGGGGGCCTACGAACACCGGGGAGCTGTTTTTT. Translation: CASSRRGPTNTGELFF.